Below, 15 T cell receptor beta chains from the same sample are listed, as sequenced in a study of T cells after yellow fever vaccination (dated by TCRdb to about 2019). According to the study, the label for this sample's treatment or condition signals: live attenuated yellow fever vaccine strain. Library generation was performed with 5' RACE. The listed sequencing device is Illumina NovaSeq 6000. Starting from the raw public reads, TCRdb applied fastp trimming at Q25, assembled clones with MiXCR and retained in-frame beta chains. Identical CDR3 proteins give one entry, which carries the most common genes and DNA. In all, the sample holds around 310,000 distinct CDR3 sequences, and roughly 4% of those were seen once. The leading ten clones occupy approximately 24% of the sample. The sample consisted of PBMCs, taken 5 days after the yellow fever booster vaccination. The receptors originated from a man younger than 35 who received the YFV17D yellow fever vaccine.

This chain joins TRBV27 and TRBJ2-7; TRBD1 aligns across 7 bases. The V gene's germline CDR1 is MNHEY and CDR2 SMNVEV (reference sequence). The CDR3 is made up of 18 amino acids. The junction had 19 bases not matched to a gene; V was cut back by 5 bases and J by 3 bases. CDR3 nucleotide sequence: TGTGCCAGCAGTGCCCTCCGGACAGGAGAAAGGGGGCTCTACGAGCAGTACTTC. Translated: CASSALRTGERGLYEQYF.

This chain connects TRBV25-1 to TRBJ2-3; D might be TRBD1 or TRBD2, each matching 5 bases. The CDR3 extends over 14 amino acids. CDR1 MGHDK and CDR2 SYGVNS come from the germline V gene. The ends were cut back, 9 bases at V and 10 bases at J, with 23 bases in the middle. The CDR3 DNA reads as TGTGCCAGTAGACACCGGGACCCACTCTTAGCGCAGTATTTT. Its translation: CASRHRDPLLAQYF.

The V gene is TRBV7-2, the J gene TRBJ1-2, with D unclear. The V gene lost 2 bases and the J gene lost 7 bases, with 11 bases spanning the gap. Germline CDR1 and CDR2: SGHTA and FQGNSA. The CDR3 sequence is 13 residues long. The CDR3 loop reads CASSLITESGYTF. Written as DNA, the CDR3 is TGTGCCAGCAGCTTAATAACAGAAAGTGGCTACACCTTC. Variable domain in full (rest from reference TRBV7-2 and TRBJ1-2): GAGVSQSPSNKVTEKGKDVELRCDPISGHTALYWYRQSLGQGLEFLIYFQGNSAPDKSGLPSDRFSAERTGGSVSTLTIQRTQQEDSAVYLCASSLITESGYTFGSGTRLTVV.

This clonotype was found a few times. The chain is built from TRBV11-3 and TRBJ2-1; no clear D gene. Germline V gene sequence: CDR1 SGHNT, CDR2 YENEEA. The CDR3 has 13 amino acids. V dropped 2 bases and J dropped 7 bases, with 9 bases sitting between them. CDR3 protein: CASSLYGVNEQFF. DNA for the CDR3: TGTGCCAGCAGCTTATATGGGGTTAATGAGCAGTTCTTC.

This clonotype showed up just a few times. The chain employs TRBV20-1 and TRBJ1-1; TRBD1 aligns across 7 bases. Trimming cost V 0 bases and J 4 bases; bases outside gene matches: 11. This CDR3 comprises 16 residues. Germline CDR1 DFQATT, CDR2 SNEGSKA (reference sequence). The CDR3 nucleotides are TGCAGTGCTAGAGATGTAATACAGGGGTCCCGCACTGAAGCTTTCTTT. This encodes CSARDVIQGSRTEAFF.

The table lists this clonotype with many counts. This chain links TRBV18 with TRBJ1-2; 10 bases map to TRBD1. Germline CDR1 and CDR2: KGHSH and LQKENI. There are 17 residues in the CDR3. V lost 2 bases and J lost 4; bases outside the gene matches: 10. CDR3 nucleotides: TGTGCCAGCTCACCAACCGGGACAGGGGAGAGAAGCTATGGCTACACCTTC. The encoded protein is CASSPTGTGERSYGYTF.

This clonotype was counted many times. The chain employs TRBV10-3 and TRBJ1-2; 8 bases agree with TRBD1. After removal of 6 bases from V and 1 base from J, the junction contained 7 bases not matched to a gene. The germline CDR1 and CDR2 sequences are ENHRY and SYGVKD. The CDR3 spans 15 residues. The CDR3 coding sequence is TGTGCCATCAGACTGACAGGGGAAATTAACTATGGCTACACCTTC. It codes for CAIRLTGEINYGYTF.

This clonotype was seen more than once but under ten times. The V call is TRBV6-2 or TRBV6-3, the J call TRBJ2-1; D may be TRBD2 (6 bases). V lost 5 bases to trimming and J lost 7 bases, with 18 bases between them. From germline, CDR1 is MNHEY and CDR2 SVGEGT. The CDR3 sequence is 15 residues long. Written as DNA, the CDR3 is TGTGCCAGCAGTAATGGGAGGCCGACTGAAAATGAGCAGTTCTTC. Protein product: CASSNGRPTENEQFF.

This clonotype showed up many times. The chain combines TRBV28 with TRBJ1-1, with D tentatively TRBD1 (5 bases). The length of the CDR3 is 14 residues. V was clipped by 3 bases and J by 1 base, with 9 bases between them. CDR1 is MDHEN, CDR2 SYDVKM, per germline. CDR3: CASSLGQQNTEAFF. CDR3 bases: TGTGCCAGCAGTTTGGGGCAGCAGAACACTGAAGCTTTCTTT. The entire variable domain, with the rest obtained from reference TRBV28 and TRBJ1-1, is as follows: DVKVTQSSRYLVKRTGEKVFLECVQDMDHENMFWYRQDPGLGLRLIYFSYDVKMKEKGDIPEGYSVSREKKERFSLILESASTNQTSMYLCASSLGQQNTEAFFGQGTRLTVV.

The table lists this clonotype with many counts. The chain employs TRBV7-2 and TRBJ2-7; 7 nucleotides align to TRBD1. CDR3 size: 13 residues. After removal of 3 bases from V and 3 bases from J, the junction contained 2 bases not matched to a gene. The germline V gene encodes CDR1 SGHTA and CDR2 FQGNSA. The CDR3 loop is CASSLGQYYEQYV. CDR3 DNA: TGTGCCAGCAGCTTGGGACAGTACTACGAGCAGTACGTC.

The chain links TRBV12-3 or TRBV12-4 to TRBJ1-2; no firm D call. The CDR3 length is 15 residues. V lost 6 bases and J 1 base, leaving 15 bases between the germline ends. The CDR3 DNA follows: TGTGCCAGCAGCTCGACCCTGGGGAGTAACTATGGCTACACCTTC. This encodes CASSSTLGSNYGYTF.

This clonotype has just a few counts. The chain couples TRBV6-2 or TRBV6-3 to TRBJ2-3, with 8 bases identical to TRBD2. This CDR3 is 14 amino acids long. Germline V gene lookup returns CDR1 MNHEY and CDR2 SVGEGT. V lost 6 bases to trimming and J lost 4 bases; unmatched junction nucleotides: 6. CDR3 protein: CASSRAGEADTQYF. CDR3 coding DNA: TGTGCCAGCAGCCGAGCGGGGGAGGCAGATACGCAGTATTTT.

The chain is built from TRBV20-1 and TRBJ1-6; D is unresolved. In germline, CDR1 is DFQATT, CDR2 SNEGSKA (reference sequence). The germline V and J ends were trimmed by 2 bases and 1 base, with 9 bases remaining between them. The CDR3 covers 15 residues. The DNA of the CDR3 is TGCAGTGCTAGACGGGGAATGTCCTATAATTCACCCCTCCACTTT. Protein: CSARRGMSYNSPLHF.

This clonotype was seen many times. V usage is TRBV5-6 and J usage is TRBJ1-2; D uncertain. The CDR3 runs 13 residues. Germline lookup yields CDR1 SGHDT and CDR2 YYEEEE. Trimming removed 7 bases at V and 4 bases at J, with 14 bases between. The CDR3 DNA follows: TGTGCCAGCTTTGCAGAGGCCAGCTATGGCTACACCTTC. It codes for CASFAEASYGYTF.

Here the CDR3 DNA reads TGTGCCAGCAGTACTACTAACAGGGTGTACAGAAACACCATATATTTT. Translation: CASSTTNRVYRNTIYF. The chain has TRBV28 and TRBJ1-3, with D possibly matching TRBD1 (6 bases). V was cut by 5 bases and J by 5 bases, with 19 bases left in between. The CDR3 consists of 16 residues. Germline lookup yields CDR1 MDHEN and CDR2 SYDVKM. Supplemented by reference TRBV28 and TRBJ1-3, the full variable domain reads DVKVTQSSRYLVKRTGEKVFLECVQDMDHENMFWYRQDPGLGLRLIYFSYDVKMKEKGDIPEGYSVSREKKERFSLILESASTNQTSMYLCASSTTNRVYRNTIYFGEGSWLTVV.